These 27 T cell receptor beta chains were sequenced from one sample in a study of radiotherapy plus CTLA-4 blockade in lung cancer (dated by TCRdb to 2016 to 2018). The library was generated by the immunoSEQ multiplex PCR assay. The table was pulled from immuneACCESS by TCRdb, which kept in-frame rearrangements only. Such tables lose some clones; where checked, under half of the loss comes from unresolved V genes, and the rest has no known cause. This sample is represented by approximately 67,000 clones; approximately 82% of them were singletons. In total, the top ten clones hold roughly 4% of the sample. The sequenced sample was peripheral blood, obtained from a patient treated with radiotherapy plus ipilimumab. The receptors here all came from a human donor with non-small cell lung cancer who had a partial response to radiotherapy plus ipilimumab.

The rearrangement joins TRBV6-5 to TRBJ1-1; 12 bases are shared with TRBD1. Per germline, CDR1 MNHEY and CDR2 SVGAGI. The V gene end was trimmed by 6 bases and the J gene end by 11 bases; junction bases not matched to a gene: 7. The CDR3 spans 13 residues. Here the CDR3 DNA reads TGTGCCAGCAGGCAGGGGACAGGGGGCGCGGCTTTCTTT. Protein: CASRQGTGGAAFF.

This chain uses TRBV5-1 with TRBJ1-1; D is uncertain. Germline values: CDR1 SGHRS, CDR2 YFSETQ. The CDR3 is 14 residues long. The germline V and J ends were trimmed by 5 bases and 0 bases, with 11 bases remaining between them. CDR3 in DNA: TGCGCCAGCAGAGAGGAAGCCATGAACACTGAAGCTTTCTTT. As protein: CASREEAMNTEAFF.

The chain employs TRBV28 and TRBJ2-7; 11 nucleotides match TRBD1. The CDR3 has 15 residues. Germline lookup yields CDR1 MDHEN and CDR2 SYDVKM. The V and J ends lost 5 bases and 4 bases, in that order; junction bases with no gene match: 7. The CDR3 region is CASSAPGTGGYEQYF. The CDR3 DNA reads TGTGCCAGCAGTGCTCCCGGGACAGGGGGTTACGAGCAGTACTTC.

This chain uses TRBV5-1 with TRBJ2-6, with 12 bases lining up with TRBD2. The CDR3 totals 18 residues. With V trimmed by 5 bases and J by 1 base, 7 bases remained unmatched. Germline CDR1 is SGHRS and CDR2 is YFSETQ. The CDR3 region is CASRPLGTSGSGANVLTF. CDR3 in DNA: TGCGCCAGCAGACCACTAGGGACTAGCGGGTCTGGGGCCAACGTCCTGACTTTC.

The rearrangement uses TRBV5-8 and TRBJ1-1, with no clear D. The CDR3 has 14 amino acids. V gave up 2 bases and J gave up 2 bases, with 10 bases separating them. CDR1 and CDR2 from the germline V gene are SGHTS and YDEGEE. The chain's CDR3 is CASSFGAGNTEAFF. CDR3 bases: TGTGCCAGCAGCTTCGGCGCGGGTAACACTGAAGCTTTCTTT.

V usage is TRBV27 and J usage is TRBJ1-1; D possibly corresponds to TRBD1 (6 bases). CDR3 length: 17 amino acids. V lost 3 bases to trimming and J lost 0 bases, with 17 bases between them. Germline assignment: CDR1 MNHEY and CDR2 SMNVEV (reference sequence). The CDR3 loop reads CASSFPGQNDLNTEAFF. Written as DNA, the CDR3 is TGTGCCAGCAGTTTCCCTGGACAGAACGACCTGAACACTGAAGCTTTCTTT.

V and J are TRBV28 and TRBJ1-2; 9 bases agree with TRBD1. Germline CDR1 reads MDHEN; CDR2 reads SYDVKM. The junction had 10 bases not matched to a gene; V was cut back by 10 bases and J by 1 base. CDR3 length: 15 residues. CDR3 in amino acids: CAIQEGQGINYGYTF. The CDR3 DNA reads as TGTGCCATTCAAGAAGGACAGGGGATTAACTATGGCTACACCTTC.

The gene calls are TRBV27 and TRBJ2-7; TRBD1 might be the D (5 bases). Trimming removed 5 bases at V and 1 base at J, with 15 bases between. Germline V gene data show CDR1 as MNHEY and CDR2 as SMNVEV (reference sequence). The CDR3 runs 15 residues. The CDR3 loop reads CASSPRAGISYEQYF. The DNA of the CDR3 is TGTGCCAGCAGTCCCCGGGCAGGGATATCCTACGAGCAGTACTTC.

This chain joins TRBV19 and TRBJ1-1, with D possibly TRBD1 on 6 matching bases. The CDR3 is 13 residues long. V was pared by 5 bases and J by 11 bases, with 18 bases between. The germline V gene encodes CDR1 LNHDA and CDR2 SQIVND (reference sequence). This CDR3 is CASSAQDRHSAFF. Written as DNA, the CDR3 is TGTGCCAGTAGTGCTCAGGACAGACACAGCGCTTTCTTT.

The chain employs TRBV4-2 and TRBJ2-5; 12 bases align to TRBD2. V shed 3 bases, J shed 4 bases, and the junction held 0 bases outside the gene matches. CDR1 and CDR2 from the germline V gene are LGHNA and YNFKEQ. CDR3 length: 14 residues. The CDR3 DNA follows: TGTGCCAGCAGCCAGGGACTAGCGGGAGAGACCCAGTACTTC. This gives the protein CASSQGLAGETQYF.

This rearrangement joins TRBV7-3 to TRBJ2-2; 11 bases fit TRBD2. This CDR3 contains 16 residues. V lost 6 bases to trimming and J lost 7 bases; unmatched junction nucleotides: 10. From germline, CDR1 is SGHTA and CDR2 FQGTGA. CDR3 coding DNA: TGTGCCAGCAGACCAGGACTAGCGGGCAAGGGCGGGGAGCTGTTTTTT. Amino acids: CASRPGLAGKGGELFF.

This sequence joins TRBV5-1 and TRBJ2-5; weak D call: TRBD2 (5 bases). Germline loops: CDR1 SGHRS, CDR2 YFSETQ. Deletions cut 10 bases from V and 7 bases from J, with 17 bases between. The CDR3 covers 12 residues. CDR3 nucleotide sequence: TGCGCCGCCGGGGAGCCGGAAGGGACCCAGTACTTC. Protein sequence: CAAGEPEGTQYF. Full variable domain (missing parts from reference TRBV5-1 and TRBJ2-5): KAGVTQTPRYLIKTRGQQVTLSCSPISGHRSVSWYQQTPGQGLQFLFEYFSETQRNKGNFPGRFSGRQFSNSRSEMNVSTLELGDSALYLCAAGEPEGTQYFGPGTRLLVL.

This clone was recorded only once. The chain employs TRBV2 and TRBJ2-7; 8 bases map to TRBD1. The CDR3 runs to 13 residues. Germline CDR1 and CDR2: SNHLY and FYNNEI. V was clipped by 8 bases and J by 5 bases; unmatched bases: 8. CDR3 sequence reads: CASGRGPLNEQYF. The CDR3, as DNA: TGTGCCAGCGGCAGGGGGCCCTTGAACGAGCAGTACTTC. The variable domain in full, with the rest retrieved from reference TRBV2 and TRBJ2-7, is EPEVTQTPSHQVTQMGQEVILRCVPISNHLYFYWYRQILGQKVEFLVSFYNNEISEKSEIFDDQFSVERPDGSNFTLKIRSTKLEDSAMYFCASGRGPLNEQYFGPGTRLTVT.

The chain carries TRBV2 and TRBJ2-2, with 7 bases aligning to TRBD1. The CDR3 is made up of 14 amino acids. Germline assignment: CDR1 SNHLY and CDR2 FYNNEI. Germline trimming cut 5 bases from V and 1 base from J; bases unmatched to any gene: 1. The CDR3 protein is CASSRDRNTGELFF. DNA of the CDR3: TGTGCCAGCAGTAGGGACAGGAACACCGGGGAGCTGTTTTTT.

The rearrangement links TRBV7-2 to TRBJ1-3; maybe TRBD1 (5 bases). The germline CDR1 and CDR2 sequences are SGHTA and FQGNSA. V lost 5 bases and J 0 bases, leaving 14 bases between the germline ends. This CDR3 has 16 amino acids. The CDR3 sequence: CASSRQKPSSGNTIYF. The CDR3 DNA reads as TGTGCCAGCAGCCGACAGAAACCGTCCTCTGGAAACACCATATATTTT.

This rearrangement joins TRBV6-1 to TRBJ2-5; D is possibly TRBD2 (6 bases). The DNA matches TRBJ2-7 better at its end, which makes the J call doubtful. The germline gives CDR1 MNHNS, CDR2 SASEGT. The CDR3 is made up of 12 amino acids. The CDR3 coding sequence is TGTGCCAGCAGTGAGGACTACTACGAGCAGTACTTC. Translating gives CASSEDYYEQYF.

The genes are TRBV19 and TRBJ2-5; 7 bases line up with TRBD1. V lost 8 bases and J lost 0; bases outside the gene matches: 9. This CDR3 has 15 amino acids. Germline V gene data show CDR1 as LNHDA and CDR2 as SQIVND (reference sequence). The CDR3 spells CASGPGTAYQETQYF. CDR3 DNA sequence: TGTGCCAGTGGTCCAGGGACAGCGTACCAAGAGACCCAGTACTTC.

The J gene is TRBJ1-1, the V gene TRBV7-9, with 7 bases matching TRBD1. CDR1 and CDR2 from the germline V gene are SEHNR and FQNEAQ (reference sequence). The CDR3 is made up of 14 amino acids. V lost 5 bases to trimming and J lost 6 bases; unmatched junction nucleotides: 9. In nucleotides, the CDR3 is TGTGCCAGCAGCCTTGACCATCAGGGGGCTGAAGCTTTCTTT. The encoded protein is CASSLDHQGAEAFF.

The V and J genes are TRBV28 and TRBJ1-1, with D possibly TRBD1 on 5 matching bases. The germline gives CDR1 MDHEN, CDR2 SYDVKM. The germline V and J ends were trimmed by 5 bases and 1 base, with 11 bases remaining between them. The CDR3 totals 14 residues. The CDR3 loop is CASSAAGGNTEAFF. The CDR3 bases are TGTGCCAGCAGTGCCGCGGGGGGGAACACTGAAGCTTTCTTT.

This clone was picked up one time. The CDR3 protein is CASTSTGTGDSYEQYF. The CDR3 bases are TGTGCCAGCACCAGTACCGGGACAGGGGACTCCTACGAGCAGTACTTC. This chain connects TRBV7-9 to TRBJ2-7, with TRBD1 identical over 10 bases. The CDR3 is 16 residues long. Per the germline V gene, CDR1 is SEHNR and CDR2 is FQNEAQ (reference sequence). The trim removed 7 bases at V and 0 bases at J, leaving 9 bases unmatched.

V usage is TRBV28 and J usage is TRBJ1-5; 8 positions agree with TRBD1. The V gene's germline CDR1 is MDHEN and CDR2 SYDVKM. The J segment lost 3 bases and the V segment lost 8 bases, leaving 9 bases of the junction unmatched. The CDR3 runs 15 residues. The CDR3 sequence: CASHTSDRVNQPQHF. The CDR3 DNA sequence: TGTGCCAGCCACACCTCGGACAGGGTCAATCAGCCCCAGCATTTT.

CDR3 coding DNA: TGTGCCAGCAGTTTTCAGGGGAAACAGCCCCAGCATTTT. It specifies CASSFQGKQPQHF. The chain couples TRBV27 to TRBJ1-5; D might be TRBD1 (6 bases). Germline CDR1 is MNHEY and CDR2 is SMNVEV (reference sequence). The V end lost 3 bases, the J end lost 7 bases, and 10 bases lay between the germline ends. The CDR3 is 13 residues long.

This clone came up a few times. The chain carries TRBV5-1 and TRBJ2-7, with 10 bases lining up with TRBD2. The germline gives CDR1 SGHRS, CDR2 YFSETQ. There are 15 residues in the CDR3. With V trimmed by 1 base and J by 7 bases, 8 bases remained unmatched. The CDR3 reads CASSLSTAGGEEQYF. CDR3 nucleotides: TGCGCCAGCAGCTTGTCTACAGCGGGAGGGGAAGAGCAGTACTTC.

The chain has TRBV30 and TRBJ2-7; D is unclear. CDR1 is GTSNPN, CDR2 SVGIG, per germline (reference sequence). This CDR3 has 14 amino acids. V dropped 5 bases and J dropped 6 bases, with 20 bases sitting between them. The CDR3 reads CAWEPQQALLEQYF. The DNA of the CDR3 is TGTGCCTGGGAGCCCCAGCAGGCCTTACTCGAGCAGTACTTC.

The chain is built from TRBV19 and TRBJ2-1; 14 nucleotides line up with TRBD2. Germline V gene data show CDR1 as LNHDA and CDR2 as SQIVND (reference sequence). This CDR3 is built from 17 residues. The trim removed 5 bases at V and 12 bases at J, leaving 15 bases unmatched. CDR3 nucleotide sequence: TGTGCCAGTAGTTCGGCAACCGGGACTAGCGGGAGAGAGGCGCAGTTCTTC. It codes for CASSSATGTSGREAQFF.

This chain links TRBV7-2 with TRBJ2-5; D unclear. Trimming took off 2 bases at V and 0 bases at J, with 10 bases between the two ends. The CDR3 consists of 15 residues. The V gene's germline CDR1 is SGHTA and CDR2 FQGNSA. CDR3 amino acids: CASSLNHYYQETQYF. DNA for the CDR3: TGTGCCAGCAGCTTAAACCACTACTACCAAGAGACCCAGTACTTC.

J is TRBJ1-1 and V is TRBV19, with D perhaps TRBD1 (5 bases). Trimming took 3 bases from V and 0 from J, leaving 11 bases between them. Germline CDR1 reads LNHDA; CDR2 reads SQIVND (reference sequence). The CDR3 loop spans 15 amino acids. CDR3 amino acids: CASSMPQGMNTEAFF. For the CDR3, the DNA is TGTGCCAGTAGTATGCCGCAGGGCATGAACACTGAAGCTTTCTTT.